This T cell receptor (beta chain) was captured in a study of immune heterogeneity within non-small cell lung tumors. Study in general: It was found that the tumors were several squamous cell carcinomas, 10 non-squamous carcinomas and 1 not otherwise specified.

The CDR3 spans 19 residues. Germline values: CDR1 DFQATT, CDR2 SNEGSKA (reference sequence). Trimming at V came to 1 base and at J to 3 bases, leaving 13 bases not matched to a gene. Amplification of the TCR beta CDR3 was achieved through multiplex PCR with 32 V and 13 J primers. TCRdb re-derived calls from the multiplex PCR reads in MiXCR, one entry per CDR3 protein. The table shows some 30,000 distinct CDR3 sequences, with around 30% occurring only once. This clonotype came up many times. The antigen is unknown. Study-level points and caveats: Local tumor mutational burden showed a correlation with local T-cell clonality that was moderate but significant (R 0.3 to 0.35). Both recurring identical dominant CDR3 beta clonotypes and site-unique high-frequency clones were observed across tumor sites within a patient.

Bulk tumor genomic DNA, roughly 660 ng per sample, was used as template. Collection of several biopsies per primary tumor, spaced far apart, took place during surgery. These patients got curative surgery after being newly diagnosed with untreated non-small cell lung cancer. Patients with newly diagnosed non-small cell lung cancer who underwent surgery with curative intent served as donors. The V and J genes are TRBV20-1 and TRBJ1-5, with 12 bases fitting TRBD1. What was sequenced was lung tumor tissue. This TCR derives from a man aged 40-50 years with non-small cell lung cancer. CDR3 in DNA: TGCAGTGCTAGAGCCGCCCCGGGACAGGGGGCGGTGGCCAATCAGCCCCAGCATTTT. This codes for CSARAAPGQGAVANQPQHF.